Listed below are T cell receptor beta chains from one sample, sequenced in a study of response to subunit inactivated influenza vaccine. TCRdb independently ran MiXCR on the RT-PCR reads; one entry per CDR3 protein. The repertoire has a few hundred thousand distinct CDR3 sequences, just over 20% of them found once; the top ten carry roughly 10%. The sequencing used PBMCs from blood, collected less than 22 months after vaccination. The source is a man aged 45 to 70 who received an inactivated influenza vaccine. Both conserved end residues are part of each CDR3. The order of the fields is D gene, J gene, clone size, V gene, CDR3 protein, CDR3 DNA. D genes are given only for firm matches. Expanded clones are given a class, and other clones once, few, many or no size at all.

D gene: .
J gene: TRBJ2-3
clone size: .
V gene: TRBV4-2
CDR3 protein: CASSQVRTSGGLYTDTQYF
CDR3 DNA: TGTGCCAGCAGCCAGGTCCGGACCTCAGGGGGGCTTTACACAGATACGCAGTATTTT

D gene: .
J gene: TRBJ2-5
clone size: .
V gene: TRBV11-2
CDR3 protein: CASSLVGTATQETQYF
CDR3 DNA: TGTGCCAGCAGCTTAGTTGGGACGGCCACTCAAGAGACCCAGTACTTC

D gene: .
J gene: TRBJ1-2
clone size: .
V gene: TRBV20-1
CDR3 protein: CSAGASRRQPFYGYTF
CDR3 DNA: TGCAGTGCAGGGGCTTCACGACGACAACCCTTCTATGGCTACACCTTC

D gene: .
J gene: TRBJ1-1
clone size: many
V gene: TRBV7-2
CDR3 protein: CASSLNNLGDTEAFF
CDR3 DNA: TGTGCCAGCAGCTTAAACAATCTCGGGGACACTGAAGCTTTCTTT

D gene: .
J gene: TRBJ2-7
clone size: .
V gene: TRBV20-1
CDR3 protein: CSGSRSETYEQYF
CDR3 DNA: TGCAGTGGTTCGCGGTCTGAGACCTACGAGCAGTACTTC

D gene: .
J gene: TRBJ1-1
clone size: .
V gene: TRBV6-2/TRBV6-3
CDR3 protein: CASSYPLDEPGVREAFF
CDR3 DNA: TGTGCCAGCAGTTACCCACTCGATGAGCCCGGGGTTCGAGAGGCTTTCTTT

D gene: TRBD2
J gene: TRBJ2-2
clone size: .
V gene: TRBV4-3
CDR3 protein: CASSQGVSGSVGELFF
CDR3 DNA: TGCGCCAGCAGCCAAGGAGTTAGCGGGAGTGTCGGGGAGCTGTTTTTT

D gene: .
J gene: TRBJ1-4
clone size: .
V gene: TRBV20-1
CDR3 protein: CSARRGLGEKLFF
CDR3 DNA: TGCAGTGCTAGGCGGGGGCTAGGTGAAAAACTGTTTTTT

D gene: TRBD1
J gene: TRBJ2-7
clone size: few
V gene: TRBV6-2/TRBV6-3
CDR3 protein: CASSQRTGSVEQYF
CDR3 DNA: TGTGCCAGCAGTCAGCGGACAGGGAGTGTGGAGCAGTACTTC

D gene: TRBD1
J gene: TRBJ1-6
clone size: .
V gene: TRBV7-9
CDR3 protein: CASSPSGGQRDSPLHF
CDR3 DNA: TGTGCCAGCAGCCCCTCAGGGGGACAAAGAGATTCACCCCTCCACTTT

D gene: TRBD1
J gene: TRBJ1-6
clone size: .
V gene: TRBV7-6
CDR3 protein: CASSLRTGIYNSPLHF
CDR3 DNA: TGTGCCAGCAGCTTGAGGACAGGGATTTATAATTCACCCCTCCACTTT